Below, 13 T cell receptor beta chains from the same sample are listed, as sequenced in a study of graft-versus-host responses after intestinal transplantation. The repertoire was sequenced with immunoSEQ multiplex PCR; TCRdb's copy has only in-frame clones and lacks some. This table has 40,000 or so clones, 93% appearing once. The sequenced sample was PBMCs, obtained approximately 700 days after intestinal transplantation. Receptors were obtained from a human patient who received an intestinal transplant, so some T cells may come from the graft donor.

This clone was found once. The chain carries TRBV18 and TRBJ1-2, with 7 bases aligning to TRBD1. J was trimmed by 6 bases and V by 1 base; bases with no gene match: 11. In germline, CDR1 is KGHSH, CDR2 LQKENI. The CDR3 length is 16 residues. The CDR3 sequence is CASSPQAYQGEDGYTF. The CDR3 nucleotides read TGTGCCAGCTCACCACAGGCATACCAGGGGGAGGATGGCTACACCTTC. The whole variable domain, remainder taken from reference TRBV18 and TRBJ1-2, is NAGVMQNPRHLVRRRGQEARLRCSPMKGHSHVYWYRQLPEEGLKFMVYLQKENIIDESGMPKERFSAEFPKEGPSILRIQQVVRGDSAAYFCASSPQAYQGEDGYTFGSGTRLTVV.

This sequence joins TRBV29-1 and TRBJ1-1; TRBD1 is a possible D gene (5 bases). The germline CDR1 and CDR2 sequences are SQVTM and ANQGSEA. V lost 4 bases and J lost 1, with 16 bases in between. This CDR3 is 15 amino acids long. The CDR3 DNA sequence: TGCAGCGTTGCCTTTATAACAGGAGCGAACACTGAAGCTTTCTTT. Its translation is CSVAFITGANTEAFF. Using reference TRBV29-1 and TRBJ1-1 for the parts outside the CDR3, the full variable domain is SAVISQKPSRDICQRGTSLTIQCQVDSQVTMMFWYRQQPGQSLTLIATANQGSEATYESGFVIDKFPISRPNLTFSTLTVSNMSPEDSSIYLCSVAFITGANTEAFFGQGTRLTVV.

This chain connects TRBV2 to TRBJ1-3; 10 bases fit TRBD1. With V trimmed by 6 bases and J by 8 bases, 7 bases remained unmatched. Per the germline V gene, CDR1 is SNHLY and CDR2 is FYNNEI. CDR3 size: 14 residues. The CDR3 here is CASRATGGSDTIYF. Here the CDR3 DNA reads TGTGCCAGCAGAGCGACAGGGGGCTCGGACACCATATATTTT.

The chain has TRBV6-5 and TRBJ2-5; D may be TRBD2 (5 bases). The CDR3 length is 14 residues. Germline values: CDR1 MNHEY, CDR2 SVGAGI. The V end was cut by 7 bases, the J end by 3 bases, with 15 bases between. CDR3 sequence reads: CASNPFFGEETQYF. CDR3 coding DNA: TGTGCCAGCAATCCCTTCTTCGGGGAAGAGACCCAGTACTTC.

This clone was seen only a few times. The rearrangement uses TRBV2 and TRBJ1-6, with 8 bases that match TRBD1. With 7 bases clipped from V and 6 bases from J, the junction kept 2 bases outside the gene matches. Germline V gene data show CDR1 as SNHLY and CDR2 as FYNNEI. The length of the CDR3 is 13 residues. CDR3 sequence: CASTGQGNSPLHF. As DNA, the CDR3 is TGTGCCAGCACCGGACAGGGTAATTCACCCCTCCACTTT.

The CDR3 nucleotides are TGCGCCAGCAGCCTAACCAGGGGAGGAGAGACCCAGTACTTC. This codes for CASSLTRGGETQYF. This chain uses TRBV5-1 with TRBJ2-5; D could derive from TRBD1 or TRBD2 (6 bases each). The V end lost 4 bases, the J end lost 4 bases, and 14 bases lay between the germline ends. This CDR3 has 14 residues. CDR1 is SGHRS, CDR2 YFSETQ, per germline.

This clone was detected once. The gene calls are TRBV11-2 and TRBJ2-1; 7 bases are shared with TRBD2. The CDR3 is 16 residues long. Germline values: CDR1 SGHAT, CDR2 FQNNGV. The V segment lost 1 base and the J segment 10 bases; nucleotides outside the gene matches: 13. DNA for the CDR3: TGTGCCAGCAGCTTAGGGGCGGGAGCTAATATTCCAGAGCAGTTCTTC. Translated: CASSLGAGANIPEQFF.

The chain employs TRBV2 and TRBJ1-1; D perhaps matches TRBD1 (6 bases). Trimming removed 6 bases at V and 4 bases at J, with 9 bases between. Looked up from germline, CDR1 is SNHLY and CDR2 is FYNNEI. The CDR3 covers 12 residues. The CDR3 sequence: CASSVQGTEAFF. The CDR3 DNA is TGTGCCAGCAGCGTACAGGGCACTGAAGCTTTCTTT.

V usage is TRBV19 and J usage is TRBJ2-1; D perhaps matches TRBD2 (6 bases). The CDR3 runs to 15 residues. CDR1 is LNHDA, CDR2 SQIVND, per germline (reference sequence). The V end was cut by 2 bases, the J end by 9 bases, with 17 bases between. CDR3 sequence reads: CASSISAGNRAEQFF. CDR3 in DNA: TGTGCCAGTAGTATATCCGCGGGGAATCGGGCTGAGCAGTTCTTC.

Only a few counts were recorded for this clone. This sequence joins TRBV6-1 and TRBJ2-3; D tentatively fits TRBD1 or TRBD2 (7 bases each). In germline, CDR1 is MNHNS, CDR2 SASEGT. V gave up 7 bases and J gave up 6 bases, with 20 bases separating them. The CDR3 runs to 15 residues. The CDR3 nucleotides are TGTGCCAGCACCCCCCAGGGGGGGGGACTGGATACGCAGTATTTT. Its protein product is CASTPQGGGLDTQYF.

This clone appeared once. The V call is TRBV28, the J call TRBJ2-7; D might be TRBD2 (6 bases). Trimming removed 3 bases from V and 6 bases from J, with 9 bases in between. There are 12 residues in the CDR3. Germline CDR1 MDHEN, CDR2 SYDVKM. The CDR3 reads CASSFSGVEQYF. The CDR3 nucleotides are TGTGCCAGCAGTTTCTCGGGGGTCGAGCAGTACTTC.

The chain combines TRBV28 with TRBJ2-5; 12 bases agree with TRBD2. Germline lookup yields CDR1 MDHEN and CDR2 SYDVKM. Losses at the gene ends were 4 bases for V and 4 bases for J; bases not matched to a gene: 4. The CDR3 has 15 amino acids. CDR3 sequence reads: CASSSASGGGETQYF. CDR3 coding DNA: TGTGCCAGCAGTTCGGCTAGCGGGGGGGGAGAGACCCAGTACTTC.

The chain recombines TRBV6-4 with TRBJ2-3; 7 bases align to TRBD2. Germline CDR1 and CDR2: MRHNA and SNTAGT. V lost 4 bases, J lost 2 bases, and 3 bases stayed unmatched. This CDR3 has 14 residues. The CDR3 protein is CASSGSGITDTQYF. In nucleotides, the CDR3 is TGTGCCAGCAGTGGGAGCGGGATCACAGATACGCAGTATTTT.